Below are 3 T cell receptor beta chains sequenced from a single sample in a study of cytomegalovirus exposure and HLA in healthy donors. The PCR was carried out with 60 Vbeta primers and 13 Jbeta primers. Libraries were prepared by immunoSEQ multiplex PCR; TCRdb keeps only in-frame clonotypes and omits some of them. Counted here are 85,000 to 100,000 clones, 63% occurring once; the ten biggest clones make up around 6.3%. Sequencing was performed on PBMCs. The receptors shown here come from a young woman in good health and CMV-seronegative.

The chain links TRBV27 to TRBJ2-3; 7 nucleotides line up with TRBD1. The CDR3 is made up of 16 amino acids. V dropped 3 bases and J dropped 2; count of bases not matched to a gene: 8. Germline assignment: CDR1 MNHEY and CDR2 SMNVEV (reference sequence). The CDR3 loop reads CASSFLWTGITDTQYF. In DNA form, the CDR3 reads TGTGCCAGCAGTTTTTTATGGACAGGAATCACAGATACGCAGTATTTT.

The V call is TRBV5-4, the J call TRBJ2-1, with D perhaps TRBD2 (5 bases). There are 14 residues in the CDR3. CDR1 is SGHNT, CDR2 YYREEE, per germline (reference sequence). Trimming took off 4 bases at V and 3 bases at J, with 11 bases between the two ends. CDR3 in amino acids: CASSPREGYNEQFF. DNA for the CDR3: TGTGCCAGCAGCCCCCGTGAGGGCTACAATGAGCAGTTCTTC.

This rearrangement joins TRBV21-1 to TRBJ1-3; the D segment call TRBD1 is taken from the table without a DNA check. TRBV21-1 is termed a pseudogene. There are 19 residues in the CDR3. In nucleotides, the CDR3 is TGTGCCAGCAGCAAAGACAAGGACAGAACCCTCTGGACTGGAAACACCATATATTTT. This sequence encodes CASSKDKDRTLWTGNTIYF.